At least ten counts were recorded for the clone carrying this T cell receptor beta chain. Its specificity is unknown. This record belongs to a study of read filtering for tumor transcriptome and immune sequencing. Study-level results: Dropping single-read clonotypes raised IR-seq and RNA-seq shared-clonotype correlation.

Sampling of bone marrow took place during active disease in every patient. The library was built from approximately 400 ng RNA with molecular barcoded adaptors for alpha/delta and beta/gamma chains. TCRdb called the reads again in MiXCR, with one record for every CDR3 protein. The table has roughly 130,000 distinct CDR3 sequences, about an eighth seen once. The CDR3 loop spans 15 amino acids. V lost 1 base to trimming and J lost 3 bases, with 10 bases between them. Germline V CDR1 and CDR2: MGHRA, YSYEKL. Input material: a population of CD138-negative cells sorted from bone marrow. This sequence originates from a donor at least 40 years old with multiple myeloma. V is TRBV4-1 and J is TRBJ1-5; a weak D match, TRBD1 (5 bases). In DNA form, the CDR3 reads TGCGCCAGCAGCCAAGTAGAGGGGATCAATCAGCCCCAGCATTTT. Translation: CASSQVEGINQPQHF.